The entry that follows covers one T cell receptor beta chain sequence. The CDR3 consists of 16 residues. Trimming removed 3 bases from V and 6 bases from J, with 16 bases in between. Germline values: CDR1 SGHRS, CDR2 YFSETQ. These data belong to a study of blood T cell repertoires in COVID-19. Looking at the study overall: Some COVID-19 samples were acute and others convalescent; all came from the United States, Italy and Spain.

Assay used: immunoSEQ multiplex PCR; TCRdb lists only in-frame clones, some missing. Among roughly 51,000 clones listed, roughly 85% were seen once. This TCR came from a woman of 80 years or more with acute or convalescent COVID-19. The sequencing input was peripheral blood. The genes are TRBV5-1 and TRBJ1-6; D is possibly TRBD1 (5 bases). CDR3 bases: TGCGCCAGCAGCTACGGGCTACGTCAGGGTAATTCACCCCTCCACTTT. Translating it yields CASSYGLRQGNSPLHF.